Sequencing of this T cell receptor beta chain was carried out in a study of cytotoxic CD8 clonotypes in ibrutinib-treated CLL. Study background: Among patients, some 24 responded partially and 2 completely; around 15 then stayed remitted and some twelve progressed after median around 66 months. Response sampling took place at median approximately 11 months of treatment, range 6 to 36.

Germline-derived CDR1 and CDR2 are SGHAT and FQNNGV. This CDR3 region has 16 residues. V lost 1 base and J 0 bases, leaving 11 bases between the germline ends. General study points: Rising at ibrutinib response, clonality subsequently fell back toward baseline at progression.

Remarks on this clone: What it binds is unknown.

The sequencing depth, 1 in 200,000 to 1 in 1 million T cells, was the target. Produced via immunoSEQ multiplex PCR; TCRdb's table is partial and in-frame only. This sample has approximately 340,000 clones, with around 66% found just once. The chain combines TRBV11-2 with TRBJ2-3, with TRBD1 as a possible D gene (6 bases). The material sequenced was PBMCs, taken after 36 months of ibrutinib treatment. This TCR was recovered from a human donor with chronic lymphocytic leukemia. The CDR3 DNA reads TGTGCCAGCAGCTTAGGGACAGTGACTAGCACAGATACGCAGTATTTT. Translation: CASSLGTVTSTDTQYF.